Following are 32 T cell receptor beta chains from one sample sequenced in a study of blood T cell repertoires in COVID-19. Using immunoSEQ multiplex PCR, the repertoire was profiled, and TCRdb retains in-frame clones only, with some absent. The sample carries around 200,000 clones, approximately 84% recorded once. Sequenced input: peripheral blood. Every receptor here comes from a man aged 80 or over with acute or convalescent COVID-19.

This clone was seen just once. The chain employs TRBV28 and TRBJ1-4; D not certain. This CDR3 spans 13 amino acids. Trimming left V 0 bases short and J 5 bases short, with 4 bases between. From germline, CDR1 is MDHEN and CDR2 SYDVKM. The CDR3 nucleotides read TGTGCCAGCAGTTTATGGTCGAATGAAAAACTGTTTTTT. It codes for CASSLWSNEKLFF.

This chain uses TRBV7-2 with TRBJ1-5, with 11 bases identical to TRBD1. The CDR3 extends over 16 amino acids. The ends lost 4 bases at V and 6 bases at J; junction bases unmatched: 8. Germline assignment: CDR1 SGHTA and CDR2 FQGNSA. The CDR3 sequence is CASSSIGQGAIQPQHF. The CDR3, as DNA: TGTGCCAGCAGCTCGATTGGACAGGGGGCAATTCAGCCCCAGCATTTT.

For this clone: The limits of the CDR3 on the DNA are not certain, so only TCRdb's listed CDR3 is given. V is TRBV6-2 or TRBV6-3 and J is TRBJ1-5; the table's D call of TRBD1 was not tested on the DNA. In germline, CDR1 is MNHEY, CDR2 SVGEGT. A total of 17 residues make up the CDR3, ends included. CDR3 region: CASSYSGTRRRRSPSIF.

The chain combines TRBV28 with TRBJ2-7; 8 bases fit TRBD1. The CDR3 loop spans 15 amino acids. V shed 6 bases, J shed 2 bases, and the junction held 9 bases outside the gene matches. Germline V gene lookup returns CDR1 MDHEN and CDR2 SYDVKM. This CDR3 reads CASSSPGQVAYEQYV. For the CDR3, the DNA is TGTGCCAGCAGCTCTCCGGGACAGGTAGCCTACGAGCAGTACGTC.

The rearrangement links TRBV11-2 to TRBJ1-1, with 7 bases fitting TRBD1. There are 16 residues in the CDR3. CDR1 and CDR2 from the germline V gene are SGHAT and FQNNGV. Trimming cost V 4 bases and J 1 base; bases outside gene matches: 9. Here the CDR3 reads CASSSQGGVANTEAFF. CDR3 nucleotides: TGTGCCAGCAGCTCCCAAGGGGGCGTTGCGAACACTGAAGCTTTCTTT.

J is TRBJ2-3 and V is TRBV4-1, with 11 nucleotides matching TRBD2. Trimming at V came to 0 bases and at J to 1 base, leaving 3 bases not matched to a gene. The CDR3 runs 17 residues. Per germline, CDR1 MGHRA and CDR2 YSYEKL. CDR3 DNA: TGCGCCAGCAGCCAAGAGTCGGGACTAGCGGGCACAGATACGCAGTATTTT. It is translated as CASSQESGLAGTDTQYF.

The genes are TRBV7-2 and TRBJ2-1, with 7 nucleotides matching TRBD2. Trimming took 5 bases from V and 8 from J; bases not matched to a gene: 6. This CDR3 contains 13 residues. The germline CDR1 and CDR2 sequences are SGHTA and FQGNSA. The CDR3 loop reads CASSREERYEQFF. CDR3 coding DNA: TGTGCCAGCAGCCGGGAGGAGCGGTATGAGCAGTTCTTC.

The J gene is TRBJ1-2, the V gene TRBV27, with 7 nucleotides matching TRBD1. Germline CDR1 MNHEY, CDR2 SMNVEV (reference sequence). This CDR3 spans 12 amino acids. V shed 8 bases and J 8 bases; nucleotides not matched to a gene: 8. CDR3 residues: CASLEGAHGYTF. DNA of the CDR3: TGTGCCAGCCTGGAGGGGGCGCACGGCTACACCTTC.

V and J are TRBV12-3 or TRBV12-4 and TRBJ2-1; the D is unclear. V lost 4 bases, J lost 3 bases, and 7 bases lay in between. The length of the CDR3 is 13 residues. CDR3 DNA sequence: TGTGCCAGCAGTTCGTATATCTACAATGAGCAGTTCTTC. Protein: CASSSYIYNEQFF.

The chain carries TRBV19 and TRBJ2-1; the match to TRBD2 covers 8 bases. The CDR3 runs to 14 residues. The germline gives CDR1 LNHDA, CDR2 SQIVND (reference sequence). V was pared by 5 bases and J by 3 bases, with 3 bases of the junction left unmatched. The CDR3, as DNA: TGTGCCAGTAGTCTGGGACTAGGCTACAATGAGCAGTTCTTC. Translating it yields CASSLGLGYNEQFF. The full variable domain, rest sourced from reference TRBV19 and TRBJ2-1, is DGGITQSPKYLFRKEGQNVTLSCEQNLNHDAMYWYRQDPGQGLRLIYYSQIVNDFQKGDIAEGYSVSREKKESFPLTVTSAQKNPTAFYLCASSLGLGYNEQFFGPGTRLTVL.

The CDR3 DNA follows: TGCGCCAGCAGCTTGGCCAGGGGAGCGGGGACCTACAATGAGCAGTTCTTC. Translation: CASSLARGAGTYNEQFF. V usage is TRBV5-1 and J usage is TRBJ2-1, with TRBD2 as a possible D gene (7 bases). The germline V gene encodes CDR1 SGHRS and CDR2 YFSETQ. The CDR3 has 17 residues. Trimming took off 0 bases at V and 2 bases at J, with 15 bases between the two ends.

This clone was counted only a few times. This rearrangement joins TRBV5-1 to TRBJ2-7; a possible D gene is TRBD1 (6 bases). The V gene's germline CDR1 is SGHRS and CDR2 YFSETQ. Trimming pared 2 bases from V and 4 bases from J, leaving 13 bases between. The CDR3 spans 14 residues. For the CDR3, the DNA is TGCGCCAGCAGCTTTTGGATCCAGGGGTACGAGCAGTACTTC. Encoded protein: CASSFWIQGYEQYF.

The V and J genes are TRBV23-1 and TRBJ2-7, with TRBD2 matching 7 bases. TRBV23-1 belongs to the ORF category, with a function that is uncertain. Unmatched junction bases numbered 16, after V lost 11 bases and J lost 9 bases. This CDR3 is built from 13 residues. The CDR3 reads CAVYGGLVQVQYV. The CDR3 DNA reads TGCGCCGTCTATGGCGGACTAGTACAGGTGCAGTACGTC.

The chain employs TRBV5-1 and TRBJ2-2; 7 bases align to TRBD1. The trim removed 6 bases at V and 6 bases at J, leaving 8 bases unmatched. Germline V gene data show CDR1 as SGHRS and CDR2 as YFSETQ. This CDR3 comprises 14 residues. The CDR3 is CASKFTGEAGELFF. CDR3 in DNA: TGCGCCAGCAAATTTACAGGGGAAGCCGGGGAGCTGTTTTTT.

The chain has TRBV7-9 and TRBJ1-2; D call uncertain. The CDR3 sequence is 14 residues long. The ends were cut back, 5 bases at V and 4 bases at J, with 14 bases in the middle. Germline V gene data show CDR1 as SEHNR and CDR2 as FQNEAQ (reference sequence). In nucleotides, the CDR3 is TGTGCCAGCAGCACTCCGCTGTTATCCTATGGCTACACCTTC. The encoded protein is CASSTPLLSYGYTF.

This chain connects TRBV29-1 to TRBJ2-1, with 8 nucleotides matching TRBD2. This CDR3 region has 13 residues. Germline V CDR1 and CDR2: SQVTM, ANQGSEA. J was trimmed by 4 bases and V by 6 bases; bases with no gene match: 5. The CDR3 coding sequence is TGCAGCGTCTCGGGAGGGAATTACAATGAGCAGTTCTTC. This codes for CSVSGGNYNEQFF.

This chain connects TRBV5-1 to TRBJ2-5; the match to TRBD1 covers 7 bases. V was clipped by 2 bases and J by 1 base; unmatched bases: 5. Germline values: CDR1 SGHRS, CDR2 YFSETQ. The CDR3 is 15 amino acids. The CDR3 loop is CASSLGGATQETQYF. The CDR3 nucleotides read TGCGCCAGCAGCTTAGGGGGCGCAACCCAAGAGACCCAGTACTTC.

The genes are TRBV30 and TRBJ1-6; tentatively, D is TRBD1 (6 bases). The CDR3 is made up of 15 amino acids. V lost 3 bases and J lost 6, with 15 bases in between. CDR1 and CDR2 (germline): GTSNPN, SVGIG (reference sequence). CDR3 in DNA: TGTGCCTGGAGAAAGAGGGGGGGAATTAATTCACCCCTCCACTTT. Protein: CAWRKRGGINSPLHF.

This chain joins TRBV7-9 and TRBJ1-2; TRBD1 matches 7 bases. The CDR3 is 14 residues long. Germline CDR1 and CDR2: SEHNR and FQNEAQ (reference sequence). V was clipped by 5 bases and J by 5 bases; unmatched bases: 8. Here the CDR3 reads CASSPGTAFYGYTF. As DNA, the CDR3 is TGTGCCAGCAGCCCCGGGACAGCCTTTTATGGCTACACCTTC.

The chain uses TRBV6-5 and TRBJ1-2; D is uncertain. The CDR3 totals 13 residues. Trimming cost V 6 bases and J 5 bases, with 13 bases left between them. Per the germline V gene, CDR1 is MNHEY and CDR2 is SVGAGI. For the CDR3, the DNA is TGTGCCAGCAGACAGATCTGGATATATGGCTACACCTTC. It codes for CASRQIWIYGYTF.

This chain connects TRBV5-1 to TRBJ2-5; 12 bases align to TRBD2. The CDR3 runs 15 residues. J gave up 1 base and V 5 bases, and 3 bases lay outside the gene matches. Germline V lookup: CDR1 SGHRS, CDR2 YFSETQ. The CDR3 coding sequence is TGCGCCAGCAGTAGGACTAGCGGGGTCCAAGAGACCCAGTACTTC. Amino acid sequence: CASSRTSGVQETQYF.

This chain's CDR3 is CASSIVGDWCTDTQYF. CDR3 in DNA: TGTGCCAGTAGTATAGTCGGGGACTGGTGCACAGATACGCAGTATTTT. This chain connects TRBV19 to TRBJ2-3, with a possible D match to TRBD2 (6 bases). Germline CDR1 and CDR2: LNHDA and SQIVND (reference sequence). The ends were cut back, 1 base at V and 1 base at J, with 12 bases in the middle. CDR3 length equals 16 residues.

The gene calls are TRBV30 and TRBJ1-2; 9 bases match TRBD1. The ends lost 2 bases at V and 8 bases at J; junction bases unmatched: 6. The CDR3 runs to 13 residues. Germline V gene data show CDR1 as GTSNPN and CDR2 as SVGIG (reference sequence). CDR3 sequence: CAWSRDRVGGYTF. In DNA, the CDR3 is TGTGCCTGGAGTCGGGACAGGGTAGGGGGCTACACCTTC.

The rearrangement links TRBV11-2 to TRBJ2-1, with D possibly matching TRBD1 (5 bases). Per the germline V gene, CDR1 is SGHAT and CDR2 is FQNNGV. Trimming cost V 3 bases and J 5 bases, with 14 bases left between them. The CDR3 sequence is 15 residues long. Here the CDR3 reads CASSLGQWLNNEQFF. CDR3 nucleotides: TGTGCCAGCAGCTTGGGGCAGTGGCTTAACAATGAGCAGTTCTTC.

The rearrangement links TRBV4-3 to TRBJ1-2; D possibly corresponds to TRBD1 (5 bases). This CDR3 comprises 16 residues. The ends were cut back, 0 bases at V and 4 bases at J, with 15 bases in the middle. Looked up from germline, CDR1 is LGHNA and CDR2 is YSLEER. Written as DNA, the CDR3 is TGCGCCAGCAGCCAAGATTTCGGGGGACTGTCCTATGGCTACACCTTC. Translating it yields CASSQDFGGLSYGYTF.

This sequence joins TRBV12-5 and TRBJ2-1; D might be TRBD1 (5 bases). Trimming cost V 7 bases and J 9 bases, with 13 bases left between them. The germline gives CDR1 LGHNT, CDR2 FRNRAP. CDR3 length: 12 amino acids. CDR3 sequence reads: CASARQLPEQFF. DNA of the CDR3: TGTGCTAGTGCTCGACAGCTCCCTGAGCAGTTCTTC.

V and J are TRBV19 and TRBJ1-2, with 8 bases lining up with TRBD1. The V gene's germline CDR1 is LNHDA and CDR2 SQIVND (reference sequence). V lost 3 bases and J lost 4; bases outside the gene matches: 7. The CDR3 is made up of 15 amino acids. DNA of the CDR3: TGTGCCAGTAGTATGGTCGGACAGGGAGGCTATGGCTACACCTTC. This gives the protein CASSMVGQGGYGYTF. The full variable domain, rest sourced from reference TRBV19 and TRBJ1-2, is DGGITQSPKYLFRKEGQNVTLSCEQNLNHDAMYWYRQDPGQGLRLIYYSQIVNDFQKGDIAEGYSVSREKKESFPLTVTSAQKNPTAFYLCASSMVGQGGYGYTFGSGTRLTVV.

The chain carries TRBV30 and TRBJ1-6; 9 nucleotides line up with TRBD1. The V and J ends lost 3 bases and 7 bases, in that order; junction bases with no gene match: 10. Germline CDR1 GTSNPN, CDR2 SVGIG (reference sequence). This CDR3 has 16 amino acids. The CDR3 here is CAWRVPGQGYNSPLHF. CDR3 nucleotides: TGTGCCTGGAGGGTACCGGGACAGGGATACAATTCACCCCTCCACTTT.

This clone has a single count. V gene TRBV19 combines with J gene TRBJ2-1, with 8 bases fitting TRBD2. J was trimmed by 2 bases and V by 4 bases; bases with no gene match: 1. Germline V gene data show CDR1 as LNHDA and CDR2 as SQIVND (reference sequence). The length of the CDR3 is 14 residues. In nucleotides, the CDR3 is TGTGCCAGTAGTAGCGGGAGGACCTACAATGAGCAGTTCTTC. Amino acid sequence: CASSSGRTYNEQFF.

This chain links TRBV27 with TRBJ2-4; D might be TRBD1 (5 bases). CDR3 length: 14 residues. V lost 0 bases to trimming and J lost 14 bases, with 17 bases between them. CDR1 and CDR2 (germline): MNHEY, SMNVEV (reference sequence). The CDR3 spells CASSLSGRRVSEYF. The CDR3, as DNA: TGTGCCAGCAGTTTATCGGGGCGCAGGGTATCGGAGTACTTC.

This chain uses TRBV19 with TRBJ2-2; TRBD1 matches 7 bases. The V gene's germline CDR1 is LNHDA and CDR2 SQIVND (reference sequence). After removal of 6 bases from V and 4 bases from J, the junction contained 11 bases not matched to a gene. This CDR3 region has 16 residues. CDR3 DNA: TGTGCCAGTAGGTTTGGGACAGCCAGGGGCACCGGGGAGCTGTTTTTT. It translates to CASRFGTARGTGELFF.

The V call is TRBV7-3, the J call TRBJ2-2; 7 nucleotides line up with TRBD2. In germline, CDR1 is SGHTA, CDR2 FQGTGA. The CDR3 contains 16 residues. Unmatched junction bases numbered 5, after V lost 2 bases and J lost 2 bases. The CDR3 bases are TGTGCCAGCAGCTTACTGGCTAGCGGAAACACCGGGGAGCTGTTTTTT. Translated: CASSLLASGNTGELFF.